This T cell receptor beta chain was recorded in a study (dated by TCRdb to the mid-2010s). General notes on the study: The study set out to test whether tumor-infiltrating Tregs in breast cancer get recruited from blood Tregs or are instead converted in situ from other CD4+ T cell subsets. Paper-wide results and their limitations: Tumor memory CD4+ T cell TCR gene usage was found to cluster with blood and lymph node memory CD4+ cells and with lymph node naive CD4+ cells. The larger-cohort validation was restricted to a single TCR beta V-J rearrangement rather than whole repertoires. The greatest overlap of tumor-infiltrating Treg TCR alpha and beta sequences was observed with tumor naive CD4+ T cells, followed by blood naive CD4+ T cells.

Amplification of full-length TCR variable regions was done by 5' RACE PCR using constant-region reverse primers, and this step was followed by semi-nested PCR with Nested Universal Primer A. The ReliaPrep RNA Cell Miniprep System was used to extract total RNA, which was then reverse transcribed into 5'RACE-ready cDNA with the SMARTer RACE 5'/3' Kit. Multiplex adaptors were used to barcode full-length TCR alpha and beta libraries, and the barcoded libraries were sequenced on an Illumina MiSeq. In the paper's pipeline: For each of nine subset-tissue groups, sequencing data from the five patients were pooled, and the groups were compared by unsupervised clustering of TCR gene usage. The Morisita-Horn index was used to calculate repertoire similarity, with shared sequences weighted according to their contribution to each repertoire. Through fastp at Q25 and MiXCR, TCRdb rebuilt clones from the public reads, retaining in-frame beta chains. Rows matching on CDR3 protein sequence are summarized as one entry with the most common DNA and genes. The V and J calls and clone size come from TCRdb's table, not from the authors' own analysis. Present in this sample are 9,500 to 15,000 distinct CDR3 sequences, roughly 47% of which were seen just once. Together, the top ten hold 12% of the sample.

Tregs were isolated as CD4+CD25+CD127-/low cells. Tregs, naive and memory CD4+ T cells from tumor, blood and ipsilateral draining lymph nodes of a few breast cancer patients underwent full-length TCR alpha and beta sequencing. Tumor tissue and lymph nodes from ipsilateral axillary dissection were perfused with PBS, minced and digested with collagenase I and hyaluronidase. FACS confirmed that the sorted cell populations were more than 90% pure. The germline V gene (reference sequence) provides CDR1 MNHNY and CDR2 SVGAGI. The CDR3 goes from the cysteine to the phenylalanine over 18 residues. The read is trimmed to its CDR3 DNA, 54 bases read in frame from base 1. V lost 0 bases and J lost 5 bases; the stretch between them is 20 bases long. As regards this clonotype: Its specific antigen is unknown. Base qualities were left out, and no much larger clone turns up one base away.

Source material: tumor-infiltrating Tregs sorted from the breast tumor. This sequence originates from a female donor with breast cancer. The chain uses TRBV6-6 and TRBJ1-3, with TRBD1 tentatively as D gene (5 bases match). The nucleotide sequence is given as TGTGCCAGCAGTTACTCGATGAGAGTAACAGGCGGAAGAAACACCATATATTTT. Translated, it gives CASSYSMRVTGGRNTIYF.